The entry that follows covers one T cell receptor (beta chain) sequence. The ends were cut back, 0 bases at V and 9 bases at J, with 12 bases in the middle. The germline V gene encodes CDR1 LGHNA and CDR2 YNFKEQ. CDR3 length: 15 amino acids. These data come from a study of OX40 agonist ivuxolimab in advanced cancers. Sequencing used immunoSEQ multiplex PCR; TCRdb keeps in-frame clones, though not all of them. The table shows more than 45,000 clones, with around 87% occurring only once. This material consisted of CD4+ or CD8+ T cells sorted from blood, taken in a trial of the OX40 agonist ivuxolimab. The rearrangement links TRBV4-2 to TRBJ1-6, with a possible D match to TRBD1 (6 bases). The TCR originated in an adult with an advanced solid tumor such as melanoma, head and neck, liver or kidney cancer. DNA of the CDR3: TGTGCCAGCAGCCAAGATCGCGTCAGGGGTTCACCCCTCCACTTT. Amino acids: CASSQDRVRGSPLHF.